Listed below are T cell receptor beta chains from one sample, sequenced in a study of vaccination and CD4 T cells after COVID-19. In TCRdb, the PCR reads were re-called with MiXCR into one record per CDR3 protein. Of 28,000 or so distinct CDR3 sequences listed, about 41% are singletons. Their antigen targets remain unknown. Sequencing input: CD4+ T cells from blood, cultured in vitro. The receptors were gathered from a human donor who had recovered from COVID-19. CDR3s include the opening cysteine and the closing phenylalanine or tryptophan. The order of the fields is CDR3 DNA, CDR3 protein, J gene, clone size, V gene, D gene. D genes are given only for firm matches. For some rows the clone size is stated as once, few or many, or as a class when expanded; others skip it.

DNA: TGTGCCAGTAGTATAGGGGGTACGGCTATCAATGAGCAGTTCTTC; CDR3: CASSIGGTAINEQFF; J: TRBJ2-1; size: few; V: TRBV19; D: -
DNA: TGCAGTGCGGGAAGGGACAGAGTCCTAGCCAAAAACATTCAGTACTTC; CDR3: CSAGRDRVLAKNIQYF; J: TRBJ2-4; size: few; V: TRBV20-1; D: TRBD1
DNA: TGCAGTGCTAGACATAGCTCCTATAATTCACCCCTCCACTTT; CDR3: CSARHSSYNSPLHF; J: TRBJ1-6; size: -; V: TRBV20-1; D: -
DNA: TGTGCCAGTAGTCTACGACATGGGTTGACTGAAGCTTTCTTT; CDR3: CASSLRHGLTEAFF; J: TRBJ1-1; size: few; V: TRBV19; D: -
DNA: TGCGCCAGCAGTGAGTCGTGGGGGTCATCCTACAATGAGCAGTTCTTC; CDR3: CASSESWGSSYNEQFF; J: TRBJ2-1; size: few; V: TRBV10-1; D: -
DNA: TGTGCCAGCAGCCCAAACCCTAACACTCCCGCAGGTTTCTTC; CDR3: CASSPNPNTPAGFF; J: TRBJ2-1; size: once; V: TRBV7-2; D: -
DNA: TGTGCCAGCAGGCGATCACCCCAGGGGAACTACACCTTC; CDR3: CASRRSPQGNYTF; J: TRBJ1-2; size: few; V: TRBV2; D: -
DNA: TGTGCCATCAGTCCAGGCCAGAAAGAGACCCAGTACTTC; CDR3: CAISPGQKETQYF; J: TRBJ2-5; size: few; V: TRBV10-3; D: -
DNA: TGTGCCAGCAGTGAATCGGGCAGGGGGCCAGGAGGTGGCTACACCTTC; CDR3: CASSESGRGPGGGYTF; J: TRBJ1-2; size: -; V: TRBV25-1; D: TRBD1
DNA: TGTGCCAGCAGCGGAACAGGGATCGGGGAGCTGTTTTTT; CDR3: CASSGTGIGELFF; J: TRBJ2-2; size: -; V: TRBV9; D: -
DNA: TGTGCCAGCGGAGCCGACAGTGTTGGGGTCTACGAGCAGTACTTC; CDR3: CASGADSVGVYEQYF; J: TRBJ2-7; size: -; V: TRBV6-1; D: -
DNA: TGTGCCAGCAGCATAGGACAGGACCGACGGGTCTCACCCCTCCACTTT; CDR3: CASSIGQDRRVSPLHF; J: TRBJ1-6; size: -; V: TRBV5-5; D: TRBD1
DNA: TGTGCCAGCAGTTTACGTGGGACAGGGGGTGAGCAGTTCTTC; CDR3: CASSLRGTGGEQFF; J: TRBJ2-1; size: -; V: TRBV28; D: TRBD1
DNA: TGCGCCAGCAGTGGGTCCAACCCAGGGGGCAGCACAGATACGCAGTATTTT; CDR3: CASSGSNPGGSTDTQYF; J: TRBJ2-3; size: few; V: TRBV10-1; D: TRBD1
DNA: TGTGCCAGCAGTTTAGGCCAGGGTCTGGATGGCTACACCTTC; CDR3: CASSLGQGLDGYTF; J: TRBJ1-2; size: -; V: TRBV12-3/TRBV12-4; D: -
DNA: TGTGCCAGCAGTTTACGCGACACCTCCTACGAGCAGTACTTC; CDR3: CASSLRDTSYEQYF; J: TRBJ2-7; size: once; V: TRBV27; D: -
DNA: TGTGCCACCCCCGGGACAGCTAAAGAGACCCAGTACTTC; CDR3: CATPGTAKETQYF; J: TRBJ2-5; size: few; V: TRBV6-2/TRBV6-3; D: TRBD1
DNA: TGTGCCAGCAGTTGGGGACAGGGCTCGTATGGCTACACCTTC; CDR3: CASSWGQGSYGYTF; J: TRBJ1-2; size: few; V: TRBV6-5; D: TRBD1
DNA: TGCAGTGCTAGAGGGACCCACAGGAAGACCGGGGAGCTGTTTTTT; CDR3: CSARGTHRKTGELFF; J: TRBJ2-2; size: -; V: TRBV20-1; D: -
DNA: TGCAGTGCTAGCCGGACGGTACAAGAGACCCAGTACTTC; CDR3: CSASRTVQETQYF; J: TRBJ2-5; size: -; V: TRBV20-1; D: -
DNA: TGTGCCAGTAGTACCCGGGGCCTTAACTATGGCTACACCTTC; CDR3: CASSTRGLNYGYTF; J: TRBJ1-2; size: few; V: TRBV19; D: -
DNA: TGTGCCAGCAGCTTAGCGGACAGGGGATCCACTGAAGCTTTCTTT; CDR3: CASSLADRGSTEAFF; J: TRBJ1-1; size: medium-sized; V: TRBV7-8; D: TRBD1
DNA: TGTGCCAGCAGCTCCCCTACCCAGAACACCGGGGAGCTGTTTTTT; CDR3: CASSSPTQNTGELFF; J: TRBJ2-2; size: -; V: TRBV7-2; D: -
DNA: TGCAGTGCTAGAGCGGGACAGGGGGGCAATCAGCCCCAGCATTTT; CDR3: CSARAGQGGNQPQHF; J: TRBJ1-5; size: few; V: TRBV20-1; D: TRBD1
DNA: TGCAGTGCTAGTCACCAGGGGTCACATAATTCACCCCTCCACTTT; CDR3: CSASHQGSHNSPLHF; J: TRBJ1-6; size: -; V: TRBV20-1; D: -
DNA: TGTGCCAGCAGCGCAGGAAACACTGAAGCTTTCTTT; CDR3: CASSAGNTEAFF; J: TRBJ1-1; size: few; V: TRBV6-4; D: -
DNA: TGTGCCAGCAGCTATAGACTAGCGTCCGAATTGAGAGGTTACGAGCAGTACTTC; CDR3: CASSYRLASELRGYEQYF; J: TRBJ2-7; size: -; V: TRBV4-2; D: TRBD2
DNA: TGTGCCAGCAGCTGGGGACAGACAGGTATCTATGGCTACACCTTC; CDR3: CASSWGQTGIYGYTF; J: TRBJ1-2; size: -; V: TRBV7-2; D: TRBD1
DNA: TGCAGTGCTAGAGAGCCCCGGACAGGGCCGACTAGCAATCAGCCCCAGCATTTT; CDR3: CSAREPRTGPTSNQPQHF; J: TRBJ1-5; size: -; V: TRBV20-1; D: TRBD1
DNA: TGCAGTGCTATGAGGGGACAGTGGAACACCGGGGAGCTGTTTTTT; CDR3: CSAMRGQWNTGELFF; J: TRBJ2-2; size: few; V: TRBV20-1; D: TRBD1
DNA: TGTGCCGCTTCCACAAACTCTGGAAACACCATATATTTT; CDR3: CAASTNSGNTIYF; J: TRBJ1-3; size: -; V: TRBV19; D: -
DNA: TGTGCCAGTGGACCGGGACACATCATGAACACTGAAGCTTTCTTT; CDR3: CASGPGHIMNTEAFF; J: TRBJ1-1; size: -; V: TRBV19; D: -
DNA: TGTGCCAGCAGCTTAGTGGCAGGGGTCAATGAGCAGTTCTTC; CDR3: CASSLVAGVNEQFF; J: TRBJ2-1; size: -; V: TRBV7-9; D: -
DNA: TGTGCCAGCTCATGGCGCTTCCCTCCGGATACGCAGTATTTT; CDR3: CASSWRFPPDTQYF; J: TRBJ2-3; size: -; V: TRBV18; D: -
DNA: TGTGCCAGCAGCTTAGACCAAGGGGGGGGTTATACTGAGCAGTTCTTC; CDR3: CASSLDQGGGYTEQFF; J: TRBJ2-1; size: -; V: TRBV7-9; D: -
DNA: TGTGCCAGCAGTCCCGACAGGGCTCATCAGCCCCAGCATTTT; CDR3: CASSPDRAHQPQHF; J: TRBJ1-5; size: -; V: TRBV12-3/TRBV12-4; D: TRBD1
DNA: TGTGCCAGCAGCCAAGAAAGGAGGAACAGGAGACTAAGGGGCTACACCTTC; CDR3: CASSQERRNRRLRGYTF; J: TRBJ1-2; size: -; V: TRBV14; D: -
DNA: TGTGCCAGTAGTATAGGCGGATCGAAAGAGACCCAGTACTTC; CDR3: CASSIGGSKETQYF; J: TRBJ2-5; size: -; V: TRBV19; D: -
DNA: TGCGCCAGCAGCCAGTGGGGACCCGGGTCGAATCAGCCCCAGCATTTT; CDR3: CASSQWGPGSNQPQHF; J: TRBJ1-5; size: -; V: TRBV4-1; D: -
DNA: TGTGCCACCAGTTCGGGTTCCAGGGCTAACTATGGCTACACCTTC; CDR3: CATSSGSRANYGYTF; J: TRBJ1-2; size: -; V: TRBV15; D: -
DNA: TGTGCCAGCAGTTTGGACAGGGGGGATCAGCCCCAGCATTTT; CDR3: CASSLDRGDQPQHF; J: TRBJ1-5; size: few; V: TRBV2; D: TRBD1
DNA: TGTGCCAGCAGCAAAGACCGGGACAGGGTAACCTACGAGCAGTACTTC; CDR3: CASSKDRDRVTYEQYF; J: TRBJ2-7; size: -; V: TRBV21-1; D: -
DNA: TGTGCCAGCAGCGAACAGGGGCTAAGCGCTTTCTTT; CDR3: CASSEQGLSAFF; J: TRBJ1-1; size: -; V: TRBV7-2; D: TRBD1